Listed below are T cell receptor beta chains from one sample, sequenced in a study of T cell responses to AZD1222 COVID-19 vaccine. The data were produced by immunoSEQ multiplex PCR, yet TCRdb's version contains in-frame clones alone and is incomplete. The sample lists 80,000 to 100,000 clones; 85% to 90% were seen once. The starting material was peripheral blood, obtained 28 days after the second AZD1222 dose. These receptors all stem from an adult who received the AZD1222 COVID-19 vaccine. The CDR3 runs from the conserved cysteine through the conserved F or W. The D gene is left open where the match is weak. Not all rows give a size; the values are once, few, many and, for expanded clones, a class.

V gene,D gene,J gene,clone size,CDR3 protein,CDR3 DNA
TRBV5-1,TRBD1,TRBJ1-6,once,CASSKGTGQVGNSPLHF,TGCGCCAGCAGCAAAGGGACAGGGCAGGTGGGGAATTCACCCCTCCACTTT
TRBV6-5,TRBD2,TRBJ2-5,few,CASSYSTSGGETQYF,TGTGCCAGCAGTTACTCGACTAGCGGGGGGGAGACCCAGTACTTC
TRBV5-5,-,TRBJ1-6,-,CASSLGPPDNSPLHF,TGTGCCAGCAGCTTGGGACCTCCGGATAATTCACCCCTCCACTTT
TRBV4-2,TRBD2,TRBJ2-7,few,CASSQVAGGLYYEQYF,TGTGCCAGCAGCCAAGTAGCGGGGGGGTTATACTACGAGCAGTACTTC
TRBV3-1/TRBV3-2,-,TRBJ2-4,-,CASSQLGGAANIQYF,TGTGCCAGCAGCCAATTGGGGGGGGCAGCAAACATTCAGTACTTC
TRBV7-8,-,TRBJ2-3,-,CASAWGEINTQYF,TGTGCCAGTGCCTGGGGGGAGATAAACACGCAGTATTTT
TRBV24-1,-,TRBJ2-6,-,CATSAAEGDSGANVLTF,TGTGCCACCAGTGCCGCGGAAGGAGACTCTGGGGCCAACGTCCTGACTTTC
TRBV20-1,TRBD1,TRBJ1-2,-,CSASRGQEGYGYTF,TGCAGTGCTAGTCGAGGACAGGAGGGCTATGGCTACACCTTC
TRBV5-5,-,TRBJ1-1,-,CASSFDRREAFF,TGTGCCAGCAGCTTCGACAGGCGGGAAGCTTTCTTT
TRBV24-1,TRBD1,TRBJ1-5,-,CATRGTGENQPQHF,TGTGCCACCAGAGGGACAGGGGAAAATCAGCCCCAGCATTTT
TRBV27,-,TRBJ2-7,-,CASSSRQLRLSYEQYF,TGTGCCAGCAGTTCCCGACAGCTACGACTCTCCTACGAGCAGTACTTC
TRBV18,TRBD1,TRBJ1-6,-,CASSQDRGYNSPLHF,TGTGCCAGCTCGCAAGACAGGGGGTACAATTCACCCCTCCACTTT
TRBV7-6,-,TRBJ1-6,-,CASSPTTGSPLHF,TGTGCCAGCAGCCCCACGACCGGTTCACCCCTCCACTTT
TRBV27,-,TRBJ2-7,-,CASSLGYEQYF,TGTGCCAGCAGTCTCGGCTACGAGCAGTACTTC
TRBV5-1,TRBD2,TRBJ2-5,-,CASSLAGAEETQYF,TGCGCCAGCAGCTTAGCGGGAGCCGAAGAGACCCAGTACTTC
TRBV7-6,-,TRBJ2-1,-,CASSLTARRNEQFF,TGTGCCAGCAGCTTAACGGCCAGGCGGAATGAGCAGTTCTTC
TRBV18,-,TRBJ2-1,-,CASSPFGSTASYNEQFF,TGTGCCAGCTCACCGTTTGGTAGCACGGCATCTTACAATGAGCAGTTCTTC
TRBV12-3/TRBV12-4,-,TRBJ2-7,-,CASSFLRAYEQYF,TGTGCCAGCAGTTTTCTCCGGGCCTACGAGCAGTACTTC
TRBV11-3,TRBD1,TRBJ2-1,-,CASSPRGQSEQFF,TGTGCCAGCAGCCCCCGGGGACAGTCTGAGCAGTTCTTC
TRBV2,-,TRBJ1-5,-,CASSEALGWGQPQHF,TGTGCCAGCAGTGAAGCGCTTGGGTGGGGTCAGCCCCAGCATTTT
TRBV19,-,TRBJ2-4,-,CASSIGGGEAAKNIQYF,TGTGCCAGTAGTATAGGTGGGGGAGAAGCAGCCAAAAACATTCAGTACTTC
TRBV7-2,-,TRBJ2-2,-,CASSPGTRAGELFF,TGTGCCAGCAGCCCGGGGACCCGGGCCGGGGAGCTGTTTTTT
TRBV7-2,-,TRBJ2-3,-,CASSSSWTDTQYF,TGTGCCAGCAGCTCCTCTTGGACAGATACGCAGTATTTT
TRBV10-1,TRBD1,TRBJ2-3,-,CASSPRTGPGDTQYF,TGCGCCAGCAGTCCCCGGACAGGGCCGGGAGATACGCAGTATTTT
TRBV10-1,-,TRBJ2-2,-,CASSEYPNTGELFF,TGCGCCAGCAGTGAGTACCCCAACACCGGGGAGCTGTTTTTT
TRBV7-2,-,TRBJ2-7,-,CASSSPGLSYEQYF,TGTGCCAGCAGCTCGCCCGGACTTTCCTACGAGCAGTACTTC
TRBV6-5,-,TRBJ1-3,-,CASSYSGRNTIYF,TGTGCCAGCAGTTACTCGGGGCGTAACACCATATATTTT
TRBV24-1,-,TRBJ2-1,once,CATSDFSQGSYNEQFF,TGTGCCACCAGTGATTTTTCCCAGGGCTCCTACAATGAGCAGTTCTTC
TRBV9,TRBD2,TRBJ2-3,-,CASSGLGPGGTDTQYF,TGTGCCAGCAGCGGATTGGGCCCGGGGGGAACAGATACGCAGTATTTT
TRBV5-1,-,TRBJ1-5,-,CASSEGAAGGQPQHF,TGCGCCAGCAGCGAAGGGGCCGCGGGAGGTCAGCCCCAGCATTTT
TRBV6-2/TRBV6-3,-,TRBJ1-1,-,CASSYGYQNTEAFF,TGTGCCAGCAGTTACGGGTATCAAAACACTGAAGCTTTCTTT
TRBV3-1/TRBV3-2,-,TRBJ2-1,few,CASSQGSYNEQFF,TGTGCCAGCAGCCAAGGGTCCTACAATGAGCAGTTCTTC
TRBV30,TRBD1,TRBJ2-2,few,CAWSKGQSTGELFF,TGTGCCTGGAGTAAGGGACAGAGCACCGGGGAGCTGTTTTTT
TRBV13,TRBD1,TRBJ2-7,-,CASSLVTPIPGQGSSYEQYF,TGTGCCAGCAGCTTAGTTACACCGATCCCGGGACAGGGGTCGTCCTACGAGCAGTACTTC
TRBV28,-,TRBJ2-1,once,CASTPRGTRKGNEQFF,TGTGCCAGCACGCCCCGGGGGACGAGGAAGGGGAATGAGCAGTTCTTC
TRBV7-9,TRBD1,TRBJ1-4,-,CASSFAGTGEDEKLFF,TGTGCCAGCAGCTTCGCCGGGACAGGGGAGGATGAAAAACTGTTTTTT
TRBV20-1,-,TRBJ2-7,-,CSAKPSYEQYF,TGCAGTGCTAAGCCTTCGTACGAGCAGTACTTC
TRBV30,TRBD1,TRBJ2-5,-,CAWNTGGETQYF,TGTGCCTGGAATACAGGGGGAGAGACCCAGTACTTC
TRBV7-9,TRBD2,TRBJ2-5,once,CASSLGTSGARETQYF,TGTGCCAGCAGCCTTGGGACTAGCGGGGCCCGAGAGACCCAGTACTTC
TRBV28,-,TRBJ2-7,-,CASSFRGPTYEQYF,TGTGCCAGCAGTTTCAGGGGACCCACCTACGAGCAGTACTTC
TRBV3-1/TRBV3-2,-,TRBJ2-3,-,CASSRRLGGSTDTQYF,TGTGCCAGCAGCCGACGACTGGGCGGTAGCACAGATACGCAGTATTTT
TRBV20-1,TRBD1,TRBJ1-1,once,CSATDRAKAFF,TGCAGTGCTACGGACAGGGCCAAAGCTTTCTTT
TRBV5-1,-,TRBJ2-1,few,CASSPGAPNEQFF,TGCGCCAGCAGCCCGGGGGCCCCCAATGAGCAGTTCTTC
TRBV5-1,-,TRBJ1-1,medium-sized,CASSLARGPGPHEAFF,TGCGCCAGCAGCTTGGCCAGGGGACCCGGGCCGCACGAAGCTTTCTTT
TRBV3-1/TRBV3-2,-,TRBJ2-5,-,CASSQWSPQETQYF,TGTGCCAGCAGCCAATGGTCTCCCCAAGAGACCCAGTACTTC
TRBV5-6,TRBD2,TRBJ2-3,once,CASSLIAGWGDTQYF,TGTGCCAGCAGCTTAATAGCGGGATGGGGGGATACGCAGTATTTT
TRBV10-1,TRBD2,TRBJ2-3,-,CASSESPETAGPEGDTQYF,TGCGCCAGCAGTGAGTCCCCCGAGACAGCGGGACCGGAGGGAGATACGCAGTATTTT
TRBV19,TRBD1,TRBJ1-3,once,CATIKGQGANHSGNTIYF,TGTGCCACTATAAAGGGACAGGGTGCGAACCACTCTGGAAACACCATATATTTT
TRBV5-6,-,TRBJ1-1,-,CASSLDRGEAFF,TGTGCCAGCAGCTTGGACCGAGGTGAAGCTTTCTTT
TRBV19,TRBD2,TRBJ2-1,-,CASREGVAGGREQFF,TGTGCCAGTAGGGAAGGGGTAGCGGGAGGCCGTGAGCAGTTCTTC
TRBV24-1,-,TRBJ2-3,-,CATAGDTDTQYF,TGTGCCACGGCAGGGGACACAGATACGCAGTATTTT
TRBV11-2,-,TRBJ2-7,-,CASSAMLDPTGGYEQYF,TGTGCCAGCAGCGCTATGCTTGACCCGACCGGAGGGTACGAGCAGTACTTC
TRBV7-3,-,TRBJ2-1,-,CASSLTGNEQFF,TGTGCCAGCAGCTTAACTGGGAATGAGCAGTTCTTC
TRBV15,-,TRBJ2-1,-,CATSRDHPQDWWSDNEQFF,TGTGCCACCAGCAGAGATCATCCCCAAGATTGGTGGTCGGACAATGAGCAGTTCTTC
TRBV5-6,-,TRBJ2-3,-,CASSLSADTQYF,TGTGCCAGCAGCTTGAGCGCGGATACGCAGTATTTT
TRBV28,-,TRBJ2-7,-,CASSLSPLPEQYF,TGTGCCAGCAGTTTATCACCCCTCCCCGAGCAGTACTTC
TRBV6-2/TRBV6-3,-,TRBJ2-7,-,CASSYELQGEQYF,TGTGCCAGCAGTTACGAGTTACAAGGCGAGCAGTACTTC
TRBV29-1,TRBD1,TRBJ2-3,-,CSGSGQVVDTQYF,TGCAGCGGATCGGGACAGGTCGTAGATACGCAGTATTTT
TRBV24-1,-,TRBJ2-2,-,CATTNTGELFF,TGTGCCACCACAAACACCGGGGAGCTGTTTTTT
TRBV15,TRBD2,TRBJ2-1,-,CATSGIGTSGGLSSYNEQFF,TGTGCCACCAGCGGGATCGGGACTAGCGGGGGGCTGAGCTCCTACAATGAGCAGTTCTTC